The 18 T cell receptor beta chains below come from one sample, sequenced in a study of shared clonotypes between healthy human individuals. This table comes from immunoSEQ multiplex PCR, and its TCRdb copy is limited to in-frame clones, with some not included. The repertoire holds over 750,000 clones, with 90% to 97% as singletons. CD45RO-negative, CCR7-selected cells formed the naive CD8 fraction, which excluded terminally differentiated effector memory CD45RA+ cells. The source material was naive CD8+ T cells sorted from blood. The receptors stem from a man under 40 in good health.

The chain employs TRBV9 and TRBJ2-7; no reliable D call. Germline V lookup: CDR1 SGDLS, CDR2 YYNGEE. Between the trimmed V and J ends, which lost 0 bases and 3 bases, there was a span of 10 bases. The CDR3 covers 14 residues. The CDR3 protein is CASSVGGRGYEQYF. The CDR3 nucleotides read TGTGCCAGCAGCGTAGGTGGAAGAGGCTACGAGCAGTACTTC.

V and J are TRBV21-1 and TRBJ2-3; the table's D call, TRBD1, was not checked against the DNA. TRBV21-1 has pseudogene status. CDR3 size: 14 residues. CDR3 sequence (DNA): TGTGCCAGCAGCCCAGGGGGCCGAGCCCCTACGCAGTATTTT. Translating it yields CASSPGGRAPTQYF.

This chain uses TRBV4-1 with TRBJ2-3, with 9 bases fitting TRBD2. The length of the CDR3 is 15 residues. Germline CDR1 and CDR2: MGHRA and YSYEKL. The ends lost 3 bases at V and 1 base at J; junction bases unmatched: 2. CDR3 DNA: TGCGCCAGCAGCCACTCTAGCGGGGGCACAGATACGCAGTATTTT. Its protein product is CASSHSSGGTDTQYF.

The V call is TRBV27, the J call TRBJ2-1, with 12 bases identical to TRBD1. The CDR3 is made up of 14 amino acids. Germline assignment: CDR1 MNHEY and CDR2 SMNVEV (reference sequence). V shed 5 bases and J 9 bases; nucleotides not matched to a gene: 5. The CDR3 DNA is TGTGCCAGCAGTCCCGGGACAGGGGGCGTTGAGCAGTTCTTC. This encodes CASSPGTGGVEQFF.

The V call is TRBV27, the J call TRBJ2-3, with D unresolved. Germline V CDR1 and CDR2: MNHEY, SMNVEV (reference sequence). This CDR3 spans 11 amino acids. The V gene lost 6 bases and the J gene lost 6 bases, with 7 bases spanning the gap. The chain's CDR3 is CASSTSDTQYF. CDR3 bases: TGTGCCAGCAGCACCTCGGATACGCAGTATTTT.

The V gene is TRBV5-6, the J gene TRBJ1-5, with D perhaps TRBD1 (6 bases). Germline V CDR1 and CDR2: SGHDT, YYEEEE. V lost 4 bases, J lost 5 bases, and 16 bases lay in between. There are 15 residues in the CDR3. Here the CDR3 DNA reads TGTGCCAGCAGCGCAAGACAGGTACGTGATCAGCCCCAGCATTTT. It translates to CASSARQVRDQPQHF.

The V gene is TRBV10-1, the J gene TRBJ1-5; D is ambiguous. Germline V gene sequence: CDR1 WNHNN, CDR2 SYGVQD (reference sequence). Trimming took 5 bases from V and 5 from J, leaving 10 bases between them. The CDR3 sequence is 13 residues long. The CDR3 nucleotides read TGCGCCAGCAGTATGGACTACGATCAGCCCCAGCATTTT. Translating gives CASSMDYDQPQHF.

As DNA, the CDR3 is TGTGCCAGTAGTGCTACAACCTACGAGCAGTACTTC. Protein product: CASSATTYEQYF. This chain links TRBV19 with TRBJ2-7, with D hard to call. CDR1 and CDR2 (germline): LNHDA, SQIVND (reference sequence). The V gene lost 5 bases and the J gene lost 2 bases, with 7 bases spanning the gap. This CDR3 region has 12 residues.

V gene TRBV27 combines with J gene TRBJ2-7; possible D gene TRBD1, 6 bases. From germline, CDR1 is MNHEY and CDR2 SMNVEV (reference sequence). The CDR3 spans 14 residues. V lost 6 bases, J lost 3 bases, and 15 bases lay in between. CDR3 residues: CASRTSGTYYEQYF. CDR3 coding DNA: TGTGCCAGCAGAACTTCCGGGACATACTACGAGCAGTACTTC.

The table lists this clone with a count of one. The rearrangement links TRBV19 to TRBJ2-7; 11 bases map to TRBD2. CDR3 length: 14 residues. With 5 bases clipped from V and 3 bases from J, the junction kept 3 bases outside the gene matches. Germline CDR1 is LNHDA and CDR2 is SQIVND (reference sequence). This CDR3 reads CASSFGLAGYEQYF. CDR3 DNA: TGTGCCAGTAGTTTCGGACTAGCGGGCTACGAGCAGTACTTC.

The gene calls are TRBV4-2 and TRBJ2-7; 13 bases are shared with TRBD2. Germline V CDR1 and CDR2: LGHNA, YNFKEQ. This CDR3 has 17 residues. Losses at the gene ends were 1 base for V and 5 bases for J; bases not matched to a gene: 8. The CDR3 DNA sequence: TGTGCCAGCAGCCAAGTACCGGAGACTAGCGGGAGGAACGAGCAGTACTTC. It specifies CASSQVPETSGRNEQYF.

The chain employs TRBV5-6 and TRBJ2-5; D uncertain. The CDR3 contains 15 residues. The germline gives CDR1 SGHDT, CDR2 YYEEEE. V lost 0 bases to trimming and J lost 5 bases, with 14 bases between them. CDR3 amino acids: CASSLGVGSRETQYF. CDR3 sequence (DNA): TGTGCCAGCAGCTTGGGAGTCGGCAGCCGGGAGACCCAGTACTTC.

CDR3 sequence (DNA): TGTGCCAGCAGCGTCATCAAAGGGACAGAGCAGTTCTTC. Its protein product is CASSVIKGTEQFF. V gene TRBV9 combines with J gene TRBJ2-1; perhaps TRBD1 as D (6 bases). Germline V gene sequence: CDR1 SGDLS, CDR2 YYNGEE. The V gene lost 2 bases and the J gene lost 10 bases, with 13 bases spanning the gap. CDR3 length equals 13 residues.

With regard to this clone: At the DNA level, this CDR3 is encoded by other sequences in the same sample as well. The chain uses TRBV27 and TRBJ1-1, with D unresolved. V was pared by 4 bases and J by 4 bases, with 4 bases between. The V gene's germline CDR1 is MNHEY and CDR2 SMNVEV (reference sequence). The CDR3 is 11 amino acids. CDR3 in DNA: TGTGCCAGCAGTTATGGCACTGAAGCTTTCTTT. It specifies CASSYGTEAFF.

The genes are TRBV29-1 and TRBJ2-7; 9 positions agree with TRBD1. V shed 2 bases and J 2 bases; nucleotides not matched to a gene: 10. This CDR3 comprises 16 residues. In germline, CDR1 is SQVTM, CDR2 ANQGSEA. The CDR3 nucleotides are TGCAGCGTTGAACCTTTGGCGGGACAGGGAACCTACGAGCAGTACTTC. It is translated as CSVEPLAGQGTYEQYF.

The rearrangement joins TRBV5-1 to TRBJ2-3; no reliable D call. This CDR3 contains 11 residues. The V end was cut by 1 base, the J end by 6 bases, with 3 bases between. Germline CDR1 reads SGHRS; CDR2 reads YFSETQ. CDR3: CASSLKDTQYF. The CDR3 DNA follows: TGCGCCAGCAGCTTGAAGGATACGCAGTATTTT.

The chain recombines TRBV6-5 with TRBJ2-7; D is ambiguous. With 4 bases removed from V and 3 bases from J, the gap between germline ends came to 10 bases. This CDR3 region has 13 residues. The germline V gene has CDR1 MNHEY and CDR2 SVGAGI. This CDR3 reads CASSFTSNYEQYF. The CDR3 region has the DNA TGTGCCAGCAGTTTTACATCGAACTACGAGCAGTACTTC.

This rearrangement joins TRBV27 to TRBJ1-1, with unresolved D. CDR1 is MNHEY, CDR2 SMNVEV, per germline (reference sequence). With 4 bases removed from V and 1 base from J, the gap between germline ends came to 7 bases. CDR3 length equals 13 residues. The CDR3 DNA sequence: TGTGCCAGCAGTTACTACACGAACACTGAAGCTTTCTTT. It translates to CASSYYTNTEAFF.